The source of this T cell receptor beta chain is a study of blood T cells in healthy people across ages. Germline V gives CDR1 SNHLY, CDR2 FYNNEI. This CDR3 region has 14 residues. No fewer than 6 micrograms of total RNA were isolated from every sample. Through a sample-barcoded 5' primer and a J-beta primer mix, a second PCR was run for about 7 to 12 cycles. A 12-random-nucleotide template-switch adaptor tagged each cDNA molecule. TCRdb re-called the 5' RACE reads with MiXCR, one entry per CDR3 protein. The table lists roughly 2 million distinct CDR3 sequences, about 50% of them singletons. The source of this sequence is a woman aged 40 to 50 in good health. The sample consisted of blood. This chain links TRBV2 with TRBJ2-5; tentative D call: TRBD1 (6 bases). The J call could be wrong; TRBJ2-7 is a better fit for the DNA end. The DNA of the CDR3 is TGTGCCAGCATGGGCCGACAGGTGCAGAACGAGCAGTACTTC. This sequence encodes CASMGRQVQNEQYF.